By proportion, the clone carrying this T cell receptor (beta chain) is large. As yet, its antigen is unknown. This specimen comes from a study of cytotoxic CD8 clonotypes in ibrutinib-treated CLL. Overall study context: With a range of 6 to 36, the median treatment time before response samples were taken was approximately twelve months.

Notes on the study in general: T-cell clonality at baseline went above that of age-matched healthy donors and rose and fell with circulating CD8+ T-cell counts. Public clonotypes occurred uncommonly; on treatment, they contracted or remained stable.

Measured with immunoSEQ multiplex PCR; TCRdb has only the in-frame clones, and not every one. The profile shows about 30,000 clones, roughly 50% of them singletons. About 2.2 micrograms of genomic DNA, which was extracted from cryopreserved PBMCs, served as the material used for the TCR beta libraries. Germline CDR1 is SEHNR and CDR2 is FQNEAQ (reference sequence). After removal of 5 bases from V and 6 bases from J, the junction contained 10 bases not matched to a gene. This CDR3 has 16 amino acids. This rearrangement joins TRBV7-9 to TRBJ2-2; 9 bases match TRBD1. This clonotype was obtained from a human donor with chronic lymphocytic leukemia. The specimen comprised PBMCs, sampled before ibrutinib treatment. This chain's CDR3 is CASSMRTGQGPGELFF. The CDR3 coding sequence is TGTGCCAGCAGCATGAGAACGGGACAGGGTCCCGGGGAGCTGTTTTTT.